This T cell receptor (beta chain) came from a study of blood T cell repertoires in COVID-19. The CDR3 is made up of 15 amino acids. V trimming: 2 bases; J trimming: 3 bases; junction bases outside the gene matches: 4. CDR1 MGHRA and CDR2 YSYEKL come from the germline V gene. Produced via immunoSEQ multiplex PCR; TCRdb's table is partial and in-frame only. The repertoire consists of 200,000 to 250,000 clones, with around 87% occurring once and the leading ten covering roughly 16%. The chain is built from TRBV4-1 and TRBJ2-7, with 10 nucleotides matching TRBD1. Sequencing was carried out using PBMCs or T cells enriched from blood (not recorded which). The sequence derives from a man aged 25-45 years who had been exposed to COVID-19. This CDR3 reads CASSQPRDRGYEQYF. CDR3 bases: TGCGCCAGCAGCCAACCGAGGGACAGGGGCTACGAGCAGTACTTC.